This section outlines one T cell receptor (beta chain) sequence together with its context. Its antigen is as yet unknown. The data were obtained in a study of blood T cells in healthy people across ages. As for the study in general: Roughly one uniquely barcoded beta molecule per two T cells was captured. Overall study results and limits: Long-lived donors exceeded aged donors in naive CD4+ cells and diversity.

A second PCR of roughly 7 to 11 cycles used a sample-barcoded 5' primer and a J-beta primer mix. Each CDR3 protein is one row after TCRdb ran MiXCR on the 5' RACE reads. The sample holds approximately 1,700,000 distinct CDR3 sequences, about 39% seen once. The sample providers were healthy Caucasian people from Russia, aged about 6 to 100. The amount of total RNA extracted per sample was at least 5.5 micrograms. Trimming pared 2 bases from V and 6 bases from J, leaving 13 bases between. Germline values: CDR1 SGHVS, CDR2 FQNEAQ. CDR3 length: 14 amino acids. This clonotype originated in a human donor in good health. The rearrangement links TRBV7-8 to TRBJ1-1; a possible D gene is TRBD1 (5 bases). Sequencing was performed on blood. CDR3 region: CASSLRAGSSEAFF. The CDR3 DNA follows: TGTGCCAGCAGCTTAAGAGCAGGGAGTTCTGAAGCTTTCTTT.